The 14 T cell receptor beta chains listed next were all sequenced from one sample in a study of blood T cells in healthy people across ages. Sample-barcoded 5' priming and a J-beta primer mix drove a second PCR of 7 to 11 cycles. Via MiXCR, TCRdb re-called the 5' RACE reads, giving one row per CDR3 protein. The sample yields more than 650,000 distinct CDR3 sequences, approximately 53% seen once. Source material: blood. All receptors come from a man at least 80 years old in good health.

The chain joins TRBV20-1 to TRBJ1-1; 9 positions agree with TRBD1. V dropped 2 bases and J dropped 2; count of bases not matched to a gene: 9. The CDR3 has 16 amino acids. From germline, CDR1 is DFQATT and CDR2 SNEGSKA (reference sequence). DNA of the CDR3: TGCAGTGCTAGACCACTGATGACAGGGGGTAACACTGAAGCTTTCTTT. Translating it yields CSARPLMTGGNTEAFF.

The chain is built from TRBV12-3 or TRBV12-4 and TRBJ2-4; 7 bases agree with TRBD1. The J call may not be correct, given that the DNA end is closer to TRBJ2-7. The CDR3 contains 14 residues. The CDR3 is CASSFGTVAYEQYF. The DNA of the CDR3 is TGTGCCAGCAGTTTCGGGACAGTCGCCTACGAGCAGTACTTC.

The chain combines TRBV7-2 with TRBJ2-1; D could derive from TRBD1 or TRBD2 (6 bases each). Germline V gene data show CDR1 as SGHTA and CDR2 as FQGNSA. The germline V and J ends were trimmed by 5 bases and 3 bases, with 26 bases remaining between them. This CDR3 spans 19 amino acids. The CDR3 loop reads CASSRRRAGQGGGYNEQFF. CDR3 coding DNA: TGTGCCAGCAGCCGCAGACGGGCGGGACAAGGCGGAGGCTACAATGAGCAGTTCTTC.

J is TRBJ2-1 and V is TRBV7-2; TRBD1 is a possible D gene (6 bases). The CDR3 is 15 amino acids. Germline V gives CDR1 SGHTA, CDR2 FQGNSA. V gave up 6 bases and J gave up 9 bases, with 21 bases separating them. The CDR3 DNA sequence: TGTGCCAGCAGTCCGACCGGGACATCGAGGGGTGAGCAGTTCTTC. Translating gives CASSPTGTSRGEQFF.

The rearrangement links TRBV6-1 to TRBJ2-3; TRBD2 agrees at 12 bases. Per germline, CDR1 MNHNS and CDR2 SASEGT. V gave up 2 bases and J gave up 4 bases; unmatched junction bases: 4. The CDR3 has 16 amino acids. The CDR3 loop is CASSESLAGGSDTQYF. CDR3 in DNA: TGTGCCAGCAGTGAATCACTAGCGGGGGGATCAGATACGCAGTATTTT.

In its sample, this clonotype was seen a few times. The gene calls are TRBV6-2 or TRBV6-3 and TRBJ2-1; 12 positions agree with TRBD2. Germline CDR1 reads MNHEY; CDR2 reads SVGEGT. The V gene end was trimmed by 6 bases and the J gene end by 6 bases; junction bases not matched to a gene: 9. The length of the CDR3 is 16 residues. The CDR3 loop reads CASSRTSGTLVNEQFF. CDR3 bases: TGTGCCAGCAGCCGGACTAGCGGGACATTGGTCAATGAGCAGTTCTTC.

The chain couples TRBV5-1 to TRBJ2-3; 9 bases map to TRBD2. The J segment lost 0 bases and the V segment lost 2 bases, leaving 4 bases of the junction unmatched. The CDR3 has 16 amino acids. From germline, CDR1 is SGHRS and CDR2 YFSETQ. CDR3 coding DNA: TGCGCCAGCAGCTTATTGACTAGCGGAAGCACAGATACGCAGTATTTT. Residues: CASSLLTSGSTDTQYF.

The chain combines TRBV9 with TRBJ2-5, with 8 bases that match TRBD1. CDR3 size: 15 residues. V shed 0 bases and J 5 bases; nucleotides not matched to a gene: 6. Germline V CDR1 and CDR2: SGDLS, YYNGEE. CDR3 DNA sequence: TGTGCCAGCAGCGTAGTTCCAGGGGGCCAGGAGACCCAGTACTTC. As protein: CASSVVPGGQETQYF.

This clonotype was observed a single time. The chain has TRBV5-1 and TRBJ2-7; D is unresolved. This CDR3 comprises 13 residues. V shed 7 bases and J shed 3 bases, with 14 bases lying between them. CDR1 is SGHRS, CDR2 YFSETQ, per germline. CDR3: CASRAIARYEQYF. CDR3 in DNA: TGCGCCAGCCGGGCAATAGCCCGCTACGAGCAGTACTTC.

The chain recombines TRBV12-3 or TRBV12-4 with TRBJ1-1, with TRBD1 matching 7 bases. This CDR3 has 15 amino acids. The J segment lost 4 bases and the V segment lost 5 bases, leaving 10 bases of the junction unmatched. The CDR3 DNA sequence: TGTGCCAGCAGTGGATTTGAGACAGGGATCACTGAAGCTTTCTTT. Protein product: CASSGFETGITEAFF.

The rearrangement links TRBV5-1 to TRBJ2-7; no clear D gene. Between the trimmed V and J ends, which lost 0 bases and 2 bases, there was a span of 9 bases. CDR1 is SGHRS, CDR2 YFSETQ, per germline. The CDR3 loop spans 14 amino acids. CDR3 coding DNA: TGCGCCAGCAGCTTGGAGTCCTGGACCTACGAGCAGTACTTC. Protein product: CASSLESWTYEQYF.

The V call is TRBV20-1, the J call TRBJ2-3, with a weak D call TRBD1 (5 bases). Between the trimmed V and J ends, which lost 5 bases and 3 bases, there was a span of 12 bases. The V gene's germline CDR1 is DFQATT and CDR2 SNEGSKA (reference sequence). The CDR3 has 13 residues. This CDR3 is CSAPKTETDTQYF. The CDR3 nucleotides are TGCAGTGCTCCCAAGACAGAAACAGATACGCAGTATTTT.

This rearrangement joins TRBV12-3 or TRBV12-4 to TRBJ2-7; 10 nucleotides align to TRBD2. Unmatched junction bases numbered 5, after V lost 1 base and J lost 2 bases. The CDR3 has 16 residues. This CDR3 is CASSLVPGTSAYEQYF. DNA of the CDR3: TGTGCCAGCAGTTTAGTACCCGGGACTAGCGCCTACGAGCAGTACTTC.

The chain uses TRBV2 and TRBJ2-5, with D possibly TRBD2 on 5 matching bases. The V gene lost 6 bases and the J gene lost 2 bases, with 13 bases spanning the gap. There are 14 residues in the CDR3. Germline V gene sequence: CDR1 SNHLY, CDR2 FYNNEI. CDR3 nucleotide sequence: TGTGCCAGCAGCCCCTCCTCGGGGCAAGAGACCCAGTACTTC. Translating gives CASSPSSGQETQYF.